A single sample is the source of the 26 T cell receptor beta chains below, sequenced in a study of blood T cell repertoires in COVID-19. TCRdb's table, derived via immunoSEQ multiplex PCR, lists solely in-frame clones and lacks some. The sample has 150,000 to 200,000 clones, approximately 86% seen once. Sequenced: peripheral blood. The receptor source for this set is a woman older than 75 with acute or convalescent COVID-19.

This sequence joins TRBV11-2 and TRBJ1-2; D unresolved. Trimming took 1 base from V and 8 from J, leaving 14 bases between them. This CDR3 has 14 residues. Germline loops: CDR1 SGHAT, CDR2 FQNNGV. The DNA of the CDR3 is TGTGCCAGCAGCTTAGCCCCCCGCTCTGGCGGCTACACCTTC. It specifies CASSLAPRSGGYTF. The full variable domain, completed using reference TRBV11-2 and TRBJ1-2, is EAGVAQSPRYKIIEKRQSVAFWCNPISGHATLYWYQQILGQGPKLLIQFQNNGVVDDSQLPKDRFSAERLKGVDSTLKIQPAKLEDSAVYLCASSLAPRSGGYTFGSGTRLTVV.

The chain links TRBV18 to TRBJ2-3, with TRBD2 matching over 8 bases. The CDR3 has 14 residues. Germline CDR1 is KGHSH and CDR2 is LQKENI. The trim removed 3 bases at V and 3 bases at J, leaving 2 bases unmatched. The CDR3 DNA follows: TGTGCCAGCTCACCTGGGACTAGGACAGATACGCAGTATTTT. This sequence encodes CASSPGTRTDTQYF.

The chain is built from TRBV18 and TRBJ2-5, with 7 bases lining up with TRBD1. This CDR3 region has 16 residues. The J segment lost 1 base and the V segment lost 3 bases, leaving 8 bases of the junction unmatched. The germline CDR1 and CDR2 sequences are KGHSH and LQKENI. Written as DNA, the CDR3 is TGTGCCAGCTCACCGAAAGGGACAGCCACCCAAGAGACCCAGTACTTC. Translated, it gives CASSPKGTATQETQYF. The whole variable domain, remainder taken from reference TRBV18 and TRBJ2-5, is NAGVMQNPRHLVRRRGQEARLRCSPMKGHSHVYWYRQLPEEGLKFMVYLQKENIIDESGMPKERFSAEFPKEGPSILRIQQVVRGDSAAYFCASSPKGTATQETQYFGPGTRLLVL.

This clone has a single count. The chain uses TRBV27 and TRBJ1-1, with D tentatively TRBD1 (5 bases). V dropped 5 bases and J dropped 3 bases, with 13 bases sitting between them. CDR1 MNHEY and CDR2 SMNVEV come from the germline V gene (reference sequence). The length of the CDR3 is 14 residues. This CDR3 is CASSPRQIHTEAFF. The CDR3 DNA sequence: TGTGCCAGCAGTCCCCGACAGATACACACTGAAGCTTTCTTT.

The CDR3 coding sequence is TGTGCCAGCAGCCAATCTGTCAGCGGGGAGCTGTTTTTT. This codes for CASSQSVSGELFF. The V and J genes are TRBV4-2 and TRBJ2-2; D is unclear. There are 13 residues in the CDR3. V shed 2 bases and J shed 7 bases, with 8 bases lying between them. Germline V lookup: CDR1 LGHNA, CDR2 YNFKEQ.

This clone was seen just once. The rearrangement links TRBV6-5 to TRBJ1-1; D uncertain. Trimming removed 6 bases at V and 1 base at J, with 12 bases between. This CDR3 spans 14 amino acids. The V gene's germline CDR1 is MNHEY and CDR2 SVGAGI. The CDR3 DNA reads TGTGCCAGCAGCCTAGTACACGCGAACACTGAAGCTTTCTTT. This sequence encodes CASSLVHANTEAFF.

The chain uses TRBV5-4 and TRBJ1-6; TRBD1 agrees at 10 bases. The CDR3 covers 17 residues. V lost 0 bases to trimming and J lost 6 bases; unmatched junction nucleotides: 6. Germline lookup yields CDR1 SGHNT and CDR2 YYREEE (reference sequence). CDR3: CASSLGRGDRGNSPLHF. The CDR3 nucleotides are TGTGCCAGCAGCTTGGGGCGAGGGGACAGGGGTAATTCACCCCTCCACTTT. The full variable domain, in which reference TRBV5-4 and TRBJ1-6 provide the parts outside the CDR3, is ETGVTQSPTHLIKTRGQQVTLRCSSQSGHNTVSWYQQALGQGPQFIFQYYREEENGRGNFPPRFSGLQFPNYSSELNVNALELDDSALYLCASSLGRGDRGNSPLHFGNGTRLTVT.

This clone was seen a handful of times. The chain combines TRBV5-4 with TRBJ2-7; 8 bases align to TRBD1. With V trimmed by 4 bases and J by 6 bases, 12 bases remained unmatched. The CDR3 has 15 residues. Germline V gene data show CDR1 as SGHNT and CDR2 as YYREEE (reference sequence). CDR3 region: CASSKTGALPAEQYF. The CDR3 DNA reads TGTGCCAGCAGCAAGACAGGGGCCCTCCCAGCCGAGCAGTACTTC.

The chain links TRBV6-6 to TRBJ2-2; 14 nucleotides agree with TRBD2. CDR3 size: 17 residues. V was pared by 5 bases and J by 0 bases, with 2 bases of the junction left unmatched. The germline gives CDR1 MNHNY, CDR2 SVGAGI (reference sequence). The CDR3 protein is CASSRGLAGANTGELFF. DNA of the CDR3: TGTGCCAGCAGTCGGGGACTAGCGGGGGCGAACACCGGGGAGCTGTTTTTT.

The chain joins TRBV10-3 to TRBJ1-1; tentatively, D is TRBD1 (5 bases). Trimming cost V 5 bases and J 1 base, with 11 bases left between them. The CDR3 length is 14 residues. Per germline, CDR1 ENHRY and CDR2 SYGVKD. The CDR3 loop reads CAISYRGTNTEAFF. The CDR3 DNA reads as TGTGCCATCAGTTACCGGGGGACGAACACTGAAGCTTTCTTT.

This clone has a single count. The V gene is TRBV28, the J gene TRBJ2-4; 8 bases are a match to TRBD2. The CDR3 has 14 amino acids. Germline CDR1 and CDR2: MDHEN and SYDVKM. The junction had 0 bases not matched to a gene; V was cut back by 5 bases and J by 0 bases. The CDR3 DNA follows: TGTGCCAGCAGTCTAGCGGGAGCCAAAAACATTCAGTACTTC. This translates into CASSLAGAKNIQYF.

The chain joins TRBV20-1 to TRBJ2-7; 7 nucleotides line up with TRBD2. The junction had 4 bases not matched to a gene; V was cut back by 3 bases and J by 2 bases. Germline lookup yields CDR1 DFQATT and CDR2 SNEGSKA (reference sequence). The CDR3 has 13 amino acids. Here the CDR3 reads CSASGGGTYEQYF. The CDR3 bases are TGCAGTGCTAGTGGGGGGGGGACCTACGAGCAGTACTTC.

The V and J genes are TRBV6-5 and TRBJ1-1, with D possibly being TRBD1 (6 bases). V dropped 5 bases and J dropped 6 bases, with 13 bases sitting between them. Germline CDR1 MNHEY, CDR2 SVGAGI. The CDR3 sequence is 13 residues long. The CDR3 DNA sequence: TGTGCCAGCAGTCGGGGGGGGCAAGCTGAAGCTTTCTTT. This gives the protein CASSRGGQAEAFF.

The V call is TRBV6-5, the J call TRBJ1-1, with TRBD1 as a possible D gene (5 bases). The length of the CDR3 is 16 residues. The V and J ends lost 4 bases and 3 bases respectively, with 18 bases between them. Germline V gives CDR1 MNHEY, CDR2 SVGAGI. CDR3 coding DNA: TGTGCCAGCAGTTCGGTTCCCGGCCAGGGTGACACTGAAGCTTTCTTT. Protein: CASSSVPGQGDTEAFF.

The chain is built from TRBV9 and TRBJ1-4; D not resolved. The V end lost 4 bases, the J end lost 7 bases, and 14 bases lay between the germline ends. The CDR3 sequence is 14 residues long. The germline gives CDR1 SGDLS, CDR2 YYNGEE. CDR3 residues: CASSPMVRGEKLFF. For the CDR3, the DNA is TGTGCCAGCAGCCCGATGGTTCGAGGTGAAAAACTGTTTTTT.

Here the CDR3 reads CATTTGNYGYTF. The CDR3 DNA sequence: TGTGCCACCACAACAGGGAACTATGGCTACACCTTC. The chain uses TRBV5-6 and TRBJ1-2; perhaps TRBD1 as D (6 bases). The germline gives CDR1 SGHDT, CDR2 YYEEEE. The V and J ends lost 9 bases and 2 bases respectively, with 11 bases between them. CDR3 length: 12 amino acids.

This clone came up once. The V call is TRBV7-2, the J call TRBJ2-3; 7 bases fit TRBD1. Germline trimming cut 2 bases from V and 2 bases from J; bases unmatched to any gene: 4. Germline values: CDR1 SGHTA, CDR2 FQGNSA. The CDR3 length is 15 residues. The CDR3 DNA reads TGTGCCAGCAGCTTAAGGGACAGCTACACAGATACGCAGTATTTT. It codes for CASSLRDSYTDTQYF.

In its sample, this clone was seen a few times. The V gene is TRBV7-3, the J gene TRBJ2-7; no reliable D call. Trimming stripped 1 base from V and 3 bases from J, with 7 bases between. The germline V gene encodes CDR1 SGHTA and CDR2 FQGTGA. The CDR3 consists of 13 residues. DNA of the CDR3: TGTGCCAGCAGCTTAATGGGCAGCTACGAGCAGTACTTC. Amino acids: CASSLMGSYEQYF. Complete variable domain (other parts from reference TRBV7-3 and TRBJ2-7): GAGVSQTPSNKVTEKGKYVELRCDPISGHTALYWYRQSLGQGPEFLIYFQGTGAADDSGLPNDRFFAVRPEGSVSTLKIQRTERGDSAVYLCASSLMGSYEQYFGPGTRLTVT.

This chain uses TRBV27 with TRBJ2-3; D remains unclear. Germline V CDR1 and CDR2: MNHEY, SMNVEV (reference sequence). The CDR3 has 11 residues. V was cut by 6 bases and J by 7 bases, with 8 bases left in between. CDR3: CASSLKNTQYF. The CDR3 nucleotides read TGTGCCAGCAGCCTAAAAAATACGCAGTATTTT.

In DNA form, the CDR3 reads TGTGCCTGGAGTGTACCCGGGTCTTACGAGCAGTACTTC. Amino acid sequence: CAWSVPGSYEQYF. The rearrangement joins TRBV30 to TRBJ2-7; D not certain. The CDR3 loop spans 13 amino acids. The germline V and J ends were trimmed by 0 bases and 4 bases, with 10 bases remaining between them. Germline V lookup: CDR1 GTSNPN, CDR2 SVGIG (reference sequence).

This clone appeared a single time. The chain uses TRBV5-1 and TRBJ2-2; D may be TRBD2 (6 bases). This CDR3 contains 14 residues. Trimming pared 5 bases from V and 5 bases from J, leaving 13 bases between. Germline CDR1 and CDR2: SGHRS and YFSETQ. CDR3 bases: TGCGCCAGCAGGCGGACGGGGGAGACCGGGGAGCTGTTTTTT. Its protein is CASRRTGETGELFF.

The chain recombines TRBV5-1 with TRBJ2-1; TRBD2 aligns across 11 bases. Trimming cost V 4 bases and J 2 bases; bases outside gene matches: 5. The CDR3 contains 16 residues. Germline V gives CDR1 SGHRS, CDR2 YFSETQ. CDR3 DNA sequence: TGCGCCAGCAGCATGACTAGCGGGGCTACCTACAATGAGCAGTTCTTC. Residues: CASSMTSGATYNEQFF.

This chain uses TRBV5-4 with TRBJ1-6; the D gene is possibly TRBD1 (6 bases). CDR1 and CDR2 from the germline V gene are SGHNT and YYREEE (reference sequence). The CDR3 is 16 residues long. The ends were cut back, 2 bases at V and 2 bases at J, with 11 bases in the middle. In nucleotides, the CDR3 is TGTGCCAGCAGCTTAGGGGGGGACCCCTATAATTCACCCCTCCACTTT. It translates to CASSLGGDPYNSPLHF.

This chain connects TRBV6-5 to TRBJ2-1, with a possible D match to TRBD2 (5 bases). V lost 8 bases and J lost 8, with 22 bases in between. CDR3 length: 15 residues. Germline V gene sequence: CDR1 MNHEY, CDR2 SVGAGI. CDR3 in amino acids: CASGRSLPGVHEQFF. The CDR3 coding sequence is TGTGCCAGCGGCCGAAGCCTGCCCGGGGTTCATGAGCAGTTCTTC.

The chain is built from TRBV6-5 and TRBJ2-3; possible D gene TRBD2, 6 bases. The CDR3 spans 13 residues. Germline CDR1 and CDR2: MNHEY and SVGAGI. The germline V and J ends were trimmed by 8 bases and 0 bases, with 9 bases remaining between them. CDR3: CASRDWSTDTQYF. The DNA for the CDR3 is TGTGCCAGCCGGGACTGGAGCACAGATACGCAGTATTTT.

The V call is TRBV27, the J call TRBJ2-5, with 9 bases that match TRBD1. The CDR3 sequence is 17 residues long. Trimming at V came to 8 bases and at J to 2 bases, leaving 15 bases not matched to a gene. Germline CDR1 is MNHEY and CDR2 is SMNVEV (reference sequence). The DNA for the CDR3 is TGTGCCAGCGCCAAATTACGTCCGGGACAGGGTCAAGAGACCCAGTACTTC. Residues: CASAKLRPGQGQETQYF.